This T cell receptor (beta chain) is drawn from a study of blood T cell repertoires in COVID-19. TCRdb's table, derived via immunoSEQ multiplex PCR, lists solely in-frame clones and lacks some. The top ten clones hold roughly 3.7% of a sample with under 150,000 clones, 84% of them seen once. CDR3 length equals 16 residues. V was pared by 5 bases and J by 4 bases, with 20 bases between. Germline V gene sequence: CDR1 SEHNR, CDR2 FQNEAQ (reference sequence). The source material was PBMCs or T cells enriched from blood (not recorded which). V is TRBV7-9 and J is TRBJ1-2; D is possibly TRBD1 (6 bases). This clonotype was obtained from a man aged 50 to 60 in a cohort exposed to, infected with or recovered from COVID-19 (not recorded which). CDR3 region: CASSRRGTGPSYGYTF. Here the CDR3 DNA reads TGTGCCAGCAGCCGCAGGGGAACCGGGCCCAGCTATGGCTACACCTTC.